This T cell receptor (beta chain) is drawn from a study of Ad26.COV2.S vaccination and SARS-CoV-2 variants. Study findings and constraints: From the TCR breadth and depth analyses, total T cell responses may have been underestimated. Vaccinated individuals (as opposed to placebo recipients) had higher spike-specific TCR breadth.

The treatment denotes: about 20 received Ad26.COV2.S at low or high dose, single or two shots; roughly five received placebo; per-sample allocation not given. Sampling was performed 63 days after the first vaccine or placebo injection. TCRdb's copy holds only in-frame clones and misses some; the assay was immunoSEQ multiplex PCR. The sample contains a few hundred thousand clones, less than 95% of which appear only once. The germline gives CDR1 LGHDT, CDR2 YNNKEL (reference sequence). The CDR3 extends over 12 amino acids. V lost 1 base and J lost 7, with 8 bases in between. Concerning this clone itself: Its antigen is as yet unknown. This specimen includes other DNA sequences encoding the same CDR3.

The TCR sequence derives from a person between 18 and 59 years old who received the Ad26.COV2.S COVID-19 vaccine or a placebo. The sequencing here drew on peripheral blood, taken in a trial of Ad26.COV2.S vaccine versus placebo. The J gene is TRBJ2-7, the V gene TRBV3-1 (or the pseudogene TRBV3-2); D unclear. The CDR3 protein is CASSQGAGEQYF. The CDR3 DNA follows: TGTGCCAGCAGCCAAGGCGCTGGGGAGCAGTACTTC.